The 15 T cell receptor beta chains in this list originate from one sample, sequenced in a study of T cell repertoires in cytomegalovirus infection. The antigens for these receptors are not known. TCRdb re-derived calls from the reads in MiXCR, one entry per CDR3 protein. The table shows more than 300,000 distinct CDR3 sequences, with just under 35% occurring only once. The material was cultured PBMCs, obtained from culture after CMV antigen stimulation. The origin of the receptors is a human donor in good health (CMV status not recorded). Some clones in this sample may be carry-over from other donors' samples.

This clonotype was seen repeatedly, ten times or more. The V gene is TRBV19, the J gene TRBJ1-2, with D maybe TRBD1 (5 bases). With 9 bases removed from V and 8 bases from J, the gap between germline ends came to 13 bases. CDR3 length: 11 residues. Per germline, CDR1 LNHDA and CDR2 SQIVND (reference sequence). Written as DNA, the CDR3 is TGTGCCAGCAGATACAGGTGGGGCTACACCTTC. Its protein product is CASRYRWGYTF.

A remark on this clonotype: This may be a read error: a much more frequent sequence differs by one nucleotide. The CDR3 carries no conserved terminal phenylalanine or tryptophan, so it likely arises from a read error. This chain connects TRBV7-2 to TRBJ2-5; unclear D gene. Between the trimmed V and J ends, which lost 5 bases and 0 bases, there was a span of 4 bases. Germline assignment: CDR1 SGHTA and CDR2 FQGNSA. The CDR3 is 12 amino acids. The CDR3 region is CASSQYQETQYL. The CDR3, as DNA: TGTGCCAGCAGCCAGTACCAAGAGACCCAGTACCTC.

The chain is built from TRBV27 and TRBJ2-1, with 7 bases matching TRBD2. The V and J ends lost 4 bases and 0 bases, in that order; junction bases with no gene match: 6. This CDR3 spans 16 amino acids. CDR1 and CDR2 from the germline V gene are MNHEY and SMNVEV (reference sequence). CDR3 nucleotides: TGTGCCAGCAGTTCGTATAGCGGGCGCTCCTACAATGAGCAGTTCTTC. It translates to CASSSYSGRSYNEQFF.

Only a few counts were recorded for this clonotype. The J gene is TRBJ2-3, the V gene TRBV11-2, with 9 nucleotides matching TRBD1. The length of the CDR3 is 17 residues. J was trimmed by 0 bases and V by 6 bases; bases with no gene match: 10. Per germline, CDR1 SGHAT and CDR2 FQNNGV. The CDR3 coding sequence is TGTGCCAGCAGTCCCGGGACAGGGCACCCTAGCACAGATACGCAGTATTTT. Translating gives CASSPGTGHPSTDTQYF.

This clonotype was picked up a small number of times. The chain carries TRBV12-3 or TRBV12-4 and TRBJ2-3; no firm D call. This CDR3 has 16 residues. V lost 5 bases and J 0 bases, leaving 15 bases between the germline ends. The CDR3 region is CASSPPVGASTDTQYF. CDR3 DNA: TGTGCCAGCAGTCCCCCTGTGGGTGCTAGCACAGATACGCAGTATTTT.

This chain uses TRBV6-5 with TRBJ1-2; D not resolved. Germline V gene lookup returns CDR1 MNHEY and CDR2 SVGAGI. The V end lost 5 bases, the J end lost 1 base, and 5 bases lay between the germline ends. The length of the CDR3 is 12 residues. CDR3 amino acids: CASSNYNYGYTF. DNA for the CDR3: TGTGCCAGCAGTAACTATAACTATGGCTACACCTTC.

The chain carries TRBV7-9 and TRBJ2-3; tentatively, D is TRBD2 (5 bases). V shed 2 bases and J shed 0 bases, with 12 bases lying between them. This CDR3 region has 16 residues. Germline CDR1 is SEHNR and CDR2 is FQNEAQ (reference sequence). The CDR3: CASSLKWRTSTDTQYF. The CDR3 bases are TGTGCCAGCAGCTTAAAGTGGCGGACTAGCACAGATACGCAGTATTTT.

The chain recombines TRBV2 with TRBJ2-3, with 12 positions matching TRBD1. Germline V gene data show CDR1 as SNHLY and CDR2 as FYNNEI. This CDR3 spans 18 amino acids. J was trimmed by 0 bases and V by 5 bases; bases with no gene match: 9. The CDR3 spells CASSRGTGGSLSTDTQYF. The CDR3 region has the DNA TGTGCCAGCAGTCGCGGGACAGGGGGCTCTCTTAGCACAGATACGCAGTATTTT. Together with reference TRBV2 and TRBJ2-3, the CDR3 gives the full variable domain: EPEVTQTPSHQVTQMGQEVILRCVPISNHLYFYWYRQILGQKVEFLVSFYNNEISEKSEIFDDQFSVERPDGSNFTLKIRSTKLEDSAMYFCASSRGTGGSLSTDTQYFGPGTRLTVL.

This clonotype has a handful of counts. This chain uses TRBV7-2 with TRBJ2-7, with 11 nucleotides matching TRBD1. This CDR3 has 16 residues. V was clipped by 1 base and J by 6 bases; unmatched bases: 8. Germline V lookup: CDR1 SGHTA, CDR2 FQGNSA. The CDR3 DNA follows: TGTGCCAGCAGCTTAGAGGCGGACAGGGGGCGGTGCGAGCAGTACGTC. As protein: CASSLEADRGRCEQYV.

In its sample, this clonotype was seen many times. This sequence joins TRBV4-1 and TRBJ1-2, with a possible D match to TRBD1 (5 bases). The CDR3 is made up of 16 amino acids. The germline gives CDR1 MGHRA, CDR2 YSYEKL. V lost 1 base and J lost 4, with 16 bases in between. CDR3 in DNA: TGCGCCAGCAGCCAAGGTGGTCCCGGGACGGTCTATGGCTACACCTTC. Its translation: CASSQGGPGTVYGYTF.

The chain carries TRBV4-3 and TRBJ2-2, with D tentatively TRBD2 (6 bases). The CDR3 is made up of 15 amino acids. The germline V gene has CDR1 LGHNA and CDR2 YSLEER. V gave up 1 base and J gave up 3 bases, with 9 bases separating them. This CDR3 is CASSQAGLYTGELFF. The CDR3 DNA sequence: TGCGCCAGCAGCCAAGCGGGACTCTACACCGGGGAGCTGTTTTTT.

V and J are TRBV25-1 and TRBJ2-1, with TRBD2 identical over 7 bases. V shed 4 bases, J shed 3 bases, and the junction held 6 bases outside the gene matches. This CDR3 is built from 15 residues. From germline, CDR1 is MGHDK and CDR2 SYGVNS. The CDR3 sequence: CASSVGTSDYNEQFF. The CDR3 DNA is TGTGCCAGCAGTGTTGGTACTAGCGACTACAATGAGCAGTTCTTC.

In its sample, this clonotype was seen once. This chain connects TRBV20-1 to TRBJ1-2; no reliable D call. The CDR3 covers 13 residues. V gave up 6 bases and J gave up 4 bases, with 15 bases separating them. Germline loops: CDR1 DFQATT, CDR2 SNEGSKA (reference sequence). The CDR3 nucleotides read TGCAGTGCGCCTCAGGATCTTGGCTATGGCTACACCTTC. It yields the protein CSAPQDLGYGYTF.

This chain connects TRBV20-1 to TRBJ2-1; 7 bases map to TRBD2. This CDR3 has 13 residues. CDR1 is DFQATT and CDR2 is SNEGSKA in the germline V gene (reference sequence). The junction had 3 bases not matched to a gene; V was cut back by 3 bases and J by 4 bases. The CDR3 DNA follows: TGCAGTGCTAGTAGCGGGCCGTACAATGAGCAGTTCTTC. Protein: CSASSGPYNEQFF.

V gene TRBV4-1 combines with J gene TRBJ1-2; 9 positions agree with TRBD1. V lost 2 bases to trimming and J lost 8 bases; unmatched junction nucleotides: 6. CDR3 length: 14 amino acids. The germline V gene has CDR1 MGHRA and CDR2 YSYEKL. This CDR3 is CASSQPGQGGGYTF. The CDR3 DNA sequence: TGCGCCAGCAGCCAACCGGGACAGGGAGGCGGCTACACCTTC.